The clone carrying this TCR beta chain has ten or more counts. What it binds is not known. The missing CDR3 end, 3 residues past where the read stops, is filled in from the germline J gene. This CDR3 contains 15 residues. V was clipped by 4 bases and J by 9 bases; unmatched bases: 9. Germline CDR1 PRHDT, CDR2 FYEKMQ (reference sequence). Produced via immunoSEQ multiplex PCR; TCRdb's table is partial and in-frame only. Recorded here are about 40,000 clones, none singletons. This record belongs to a study of T cell clonality in common variable immunodeficiency. Broader study findings: Patient heterogeneity in the CVID cohort limited correlations between repertoire features and clinical complications.

Input material: peripheral blood mononuclear cells. The V gene is TRBV13, the J gene TRBJ2-1; TRBD2 matches 10 bases. The sequence was collected from a person aged 18 to 75 in good health. The part of the CDR3 DNA that was read is TGTGCCAGCAGCTCTCTAGCGGGGGTCCTCGGTGAG. It yields the protein CASSSLAGVLGE. The whole CDR3 is CASSSLAGVLGEQFF.